Following are 29 T cell receptor beta chains from one sample sequenced in a study of blood T cell repertoires in COVID-19. The repertoire was sequenced with immunoSEQ multiplex PCR; TCRdb's copy has only in-frame clones and lacks some. The sample carries fewer than 200,000 clones, over 65% recorded once. The sample consisted of PBMCs or T cells enriched from blood (not recorded which). The receptors shown here come from a woman between 50 and 59 years old who had recovered from COVID-19.

The chain has TRBV7-2 and TRBJ1-2; TRBD1 aligns across 8 bases. CDR3 size: 14 residues. V shed 5 bases, J shed 3 bases, and the junction held 5 bases outside the gene matches. Per germline, CDR1 SGHTA and CDR2 FQGNSA. The CDR3 reads CASSPGTGDYGYTF. In DNA form, the CDR3 reads TGTGCCAGCAGCCCCGGGACAGGAGACTATGGCTACACCTTC.

At least ten counts were recorded for this clone. This rearrangement joins TRBV6-2 or TRBV6-3 to TRBJ1-1; D gene ambiguous. Trimming left V 5 bases short and J 1 base short, with 8 bases between. Germline V lookup: CDR1 MNHEY, CDR2 SVGEGT. This CDR3 comprises 13 residues. The CDR3, as DNA: TGTGCCAGCAGTAACTACGGGAACACTGAAGCTTTCTTT. This codes for CASSNYGNTEAFF.

The CDR3 DNA reads TGTGCCAGCAGTCTCCTTCAGGGGGCCCCCTATGGCTACACCTTC. Its protein product is CASSLLQGAPYGYTF. The chain uses TRBV27 and TRBJ1-2, with 8 bases that match TRBD1. V gave up 5 bases and J gave up 4 bases; unmatched junction bases: 9. Germline-derived CDR1 and CDR2 are MNHEY and SMNVEV (reference sequence). The CDR3 runs to 15 residues.

This chain links TRBV5-1 with TRBJ2-6, with D perhaps matching TRBD1 (6 bases). This CDR3 spans 15 amino acids. Per germline, CDR1 SGHRS and CDR2 YFSETQ. V was trimmed by 3 bases and J by 1 base, leaving 8 bases between them. In DNA, the CDR3 is TGCGCCAGCAGCTCAGGGGTTTCTGGGGCCAACGTCCTGACTTTC. Its protein is CASSSGVSGANVLTF.

This clone has only a few counts. CDR3 coding DNA: TGTGCCTGGAGTGTGGGCGGGGAGAATCAGCCCCAGCATTTT. Protein product: CAWSVGGENQPQHF. V usage is TRBV30 and J usage is TRBJ1-5, with D uncertain. The CDR3 covers 14 residues. V shed 0 bases and J shed 4 bases, with 10 bases lying between them. Germline CDR1 is GTSNPN and CDR2 is SVGIG (reference sequence). The full variable domain, with the rest looked up from reference TRBV30 and TRBJ1-5, is SQTIHQWPATLVQPVGSPLSLECTVEGTSNPNLYWYRQAAGRGLQLLFYSVGIGQISSEVPQNLSASRPQDRQFILSSKKLLLSDSGFYLCAWSVGGENQPQHFGDGTRLSIL.

The genes are TRBV4-2 and TRBJ1-2; D remains unclear. The V gene's germline CDR1 is LGHNA and CDR2 YNFKEQ. Trimming removed 4 bases at V and 3 bases at J, with 9 bases between. The CDR3 has 13 amino acids. The CDR3 loop reads CASSPGLYYGYTF. For the CDR3, the DNA is TGTGCCAGCAGCCCTGGACTCTACTATGGCTACACCTTC.

The CDR3 nucleotides are TGTGCTAGTGGCACGACAGGGTCACAAGAGACCCAGTACTTC. Its protein is CASGTTGSQETQYF. This rearrangement joins TRBV12-5 to TRBJ2-5, with 7 bases matching TRBD1. The CDR3 is 14 amino acids. V dropped 6 bases and J dropped 2; count of bases not matched to a gene: 6. Germline CDR1 reads LGHNT; CDR2 reads FRNRAP.

V is TRBV4-3 and J is TRBJ2-4; D not certain. The length of the CDR3 is 20 residues. Trimming stripped 1 base from V and 0 bases from J, with 22 bases between. CDR1 is LGHNA and CDR2 is YSLEER in the germline V gene. The CDR3 reads CASSQGVLGRQPLAKNIQYF. The CDR3 bases are TGCGCCAGCAGCCAAGGGGTGCTGGGCCGACAACCCCTAGCCAAAAACATTCAGTACTTC.

This chain's CDR3 is CASTPPGNVLTF. CDR3 nucleotide sequence: TGCGCCAGCACCCCCCCGGGCAACGTCCTGACTTTC. This sequence joins TRBV5-1 and TRBJ2-6; D not certain. This CDR3 has 12 amino acids. Germline V gene lookup returns CDR1 SGHRS and CDR2 YFSETQ. Trimming removed 6 bases at V and 9 bases at J, with 10 bases between.

This clone was observed a few times. The chain employs TRBV7-2 and TRBJ2-5; TRBD2 matches at 8 bases. CDR3 length: 15 amino acids. V shed 3 bases, J shed 5 bases, and the junction held 8 bases outside the gene matches. Germline values: CDR1 SGHTA, CDR2 FQGNSA. CDR3 DNA sequence: TGTGCCAGCAGCTTTCAAGCGGGAGAGGGGGAGACCCAGTACTTC. Protein sequence: CASSFQAGEGETQYF.

The chain uses TRBV5-1 and TRBJ1-2; 8 positions match TRBD1. V was pared by 3 bases and J by 2 bases, with 3 bases of the junction left unmatched. In germline, CDR1 is SGHRS, CDR2 YFSETQ. This CDR3 comprises 14 residues. The CDR3 bases are TGCGCCAGCAGCTCACAGGGGGGAAACTATGGCTACACCTTC. It codes for CASSSQGGNYGYTF.

In DNA, the CDR3 is TGTGCCAGCTCGACAGGGGGTACGGAGACCCAGTACTTC. It yields the protein CASSTGGTETQYF. The rearrangement links TRBV28 to TRBJ2-5; 9 bases map to TRBD1. Germline CDR1 and CDR2: MDHEN and SYDVKM. The trim removed 8 bases at V and 5 bases at J, leaving 6 bases unmatched. This CDR3 spans 13 amino acids.

V usage is TRBV7-3 and J usage is TRBJ2-1; 12 bases align to TRBD2. This CDR3 contains 15 residues. Germline V gene lookup returns CDR1 SGHTA and CDR2 FQGTGA. V shed 5 bases and J 7 bases; nucleotides not matched to a gene: 6. The CDR3 protein is CASSLLAGGLNEQFF. The CDR3 nucleotides read TGTGCCAGCAGCCTTCTAGCGGGGGGGCTTAATGAGCAGTTCTTC.

This clone has only one observation. This chain joins TRBV27 and TRBJ1-1, with D possibly TRBD1 on 5 matching bases. Germline CDR1 is MNHEY and CDR2 is SMNVEV (reference sequence). V gave up 5 bases and J gave up 1 base, with 11 bases separating them. The CDR3 runs to 14 residues. DNA for the CDR3: TGTGCCAGCAGTCTAACAGGCCAGAACACTGAAGCTTTCTTT. This sequence encodes CASSLTGQNTEAFF.

The V gene is TRBV27, the J gene TRBJ1-2; D is ambiguous. The CDR3 extends over 18 amino acids. With 4 bases removed from V and 5 bases from J, the gap between germline ends came to 26 bases. Germline lookup yields CDR1 MNHEY and CDR2 SMNVEV (reference sequence). This chain's CDR3 is CASSSVLGVWQATYGYTF. CDR3 DNA sequence: TGTGCCAGCAGTTCGGTTTTAGGCGTCTGGCAGGCAACATATGGCTACACCTTC.

This chain connects TRBV5-1 to TRBJ1-1, with D unresolved. There are 13 residues in the CDR3. In germline, CDR1 is SGHRS, CDR2 YFSETQ. The V gene lost 3 bases and the J gene lost 1 base, with 7 bases spanning the gap. CDR3 region: CASSSVGNTEAFF. The CDR3 bases are TGCGCCAGCAGCTCGGTCGGGAACACTGAAGCTTTCTTT.

The chain joins TRBV6-4 to TRBJ2-6; tentative D call: TRBD2 (5 bases). The CDR3 sequence is 17 residues long. CDR1 is MRHNA and CDR2 is SNTAGT in the germline V gene. Trimming took 5 bases from V and 0 from J, leaving 14 bases between them. CDR3 bases: TGTGCCAGCAGTCCCAGGCAGACTACCTCTGGGGCCAACGTCCTGACTTTC. It encodes CASSPRQTTSGANVLTF.

The chain employs TRBV11-1 and TRBJ2-7, with unresolved D. Per the germline V gene, CDR1 is SGHAT and CDR2 is FQDESV (reference sequence). Trimming cost V 1 base and J 4 bases, with 8 bases left between them. This CDR3 has 13 amino acids. The CDR3 sequence is CASSLGGSYEQYV. CDR3 sequence (DNA): TGTGCCAGCAGCTTAGGCGGATCATACGAGCAGTACGTC.

CDR3 region: CASSLGGQDMYLAKNIQYF. CDR3 coding DNA: TGTGCCAGCAGCTTAGGGGGACAAGATATGTATCTAGCCAAAAACATTCAGTACTTC. The chain carries TRBV11-2 and TRBJ2-4, with TRBD1 as a possible D gene (6 bases). The CDR3 is 19 residues long. The germline V gene encodes CDR1 SGHAT and CDR2 FQNNGV. The ends were cut back, 1 base at V and 0 bases at J, with 19 bases in the middle.

The V gene is TRBV29-1, the J gene TRBJ1-5; 7 bases match TRBD1. From germline, CDR1 is SQVTM and CDR2 ANQGSEA. V trimming: 6 bases; J trimming: 3 bases; junction bases outside the gene matches: 5. CDR3 length equals 13 residues. The CDR3 reads CSVAGQNNQPQHF. The DNA for the CDR3 is TGCAGCGTCGCGGGACAGAACAATCAGCCCCAGCATTTT.

The V and J genes are TRBV5-4 and TRBJ2-3, with 7 bases fitting TRBD1. CDR1 is SGHNT and CDR2 is YYREEE in the germline V gene (reference sequence). The CDR3 runs to 15 residues. Trimming removed 0 bases from V and 3 bases from J; junction bases left unmatched: 4. CDR3 sequence reads: CASSLGDSDTDTQYF. The CDR3 DNA reads TGTGCCAGCAGCTTGGGGGACAGCGATACAGATACGCAGTATTTT.

This chain uses TRBV5-8 with TRBJ1-5; no clear D gene. V was trimmed by 4 bases and J by 4 bases, leaving 6 bases between them. This CDR3 contains 12 residues. Per the germline V gene, CDR1 is SGHTS and CDR2 is YDEGEE. The CDR3 here is CASSTRNQPQHF. CDR3 DNA sequence: TGTGCCAGCAGCACAAGAAATCAGCCCCAGCATTTT.

In DNA form, the CDR3 reads TGTGCCAGCAGCAGAGCGGGAGTAGCTGGTACGCAGTATTTT. It yields the protein CASSRAGVAGTQYF. The V call is TRBV6-5, the J call TRBJ2-3; 8 nucleotides line up with TRBD2. This CDR3 spans 14 amino acids. The junction had 10 bases not matched to a gene; V was cut back by 6 bases and J by 8 bases. Germline CDR1 is MNHEY and CDR2 is SVGAGI.

The chain is built from TRBV6-5 and TRBJ2-1; 12 bases map to TRBD2. The CDR3 is 16 amino acids. CDR1 and CDR2 from the germline V gene are MNHEY and SVGAGI. Trimming removed 0 bases from V and 7 bases from J; junction bases left unmatched: 4. CDR3 loop: CASSYSIGLAGNEQFF. DNA of the CDR3: TGTGCCAGCAGTTACTCAATCGGACTAGCGGGGAATGAGCAGTTCTTC.

The chain couples TRBV5-1 to TRBJ2-3; D is undetermined. The germline V gene encodes CDR1 SGHRS and CDR2 YFSETQ. Deletions cut 2 bases from V and 6 bases from J, with 7 bases between. This CDR3 contains 12 residues. Here the CDR3 reads CASSFMRDTQYF. CDR3 DNA sequence: TGCGCCAGCAGCTTTATGCGGGATACGCAGTATTTT.

The chain is built from TRBV6-5 and TRBJ2-2; 9 nucleotides align to TRBD1. The V segment lost 2 bases and the J segment 5 bases; nucleotides outside the gene matches: 0. The CDR3 runs to 14 residues. Germline V gene data show CDR1 as MNHEY and CDR2 as SVGAGI. CDR3 sequence (DNA): TGTGCCAGCAGTTACGGGACAGGGACCGGGGAGCTGTTTTTT. Its protein is CASSYGTGTGELFF.

The V call is TRBV4-1, the J call TRBJ1-2; 7 nucleotides line up with TRBD1. The CDR3 spans 14 residues. V lost 3 bases and J lost 6; bases outside the gene matches: 7. The germline V gene encodes CDR1 MGHRA and CDR2 YSYEKL. The CDR3 reads CASSHVGQMDGYTF. The DNA for the CDR3 is TGCGCCAGCAGCCATGTGGGACAGATGGATGGCTACACCTTC.

This sequence joins TRBV9 and TRBJ2-6, with a weak D call TRBD1 (5 bases). The germline CDR1 and CDR2 sequences are SGDLS and YYNGEE. The length of the CDR3 is 14 residues. V shed 2 bases and J shed 10 bases, with 13 bases lying between them. Here the CDR3 DNA reads TGTGCCAGCAGCGTTCTTGGGGCCGGGAACGTCCTGACTTTC. Protein sequence: CASSVLGAGNVLTF. Looking up the rest from reference TRBV9 and TRBJ2-6 gives the full variable domain: DSGVTQTPKHLITATGQRVTLRCSPRSGDLSVYWYQQSLDQGLQFLIQYYNGEERAKGNILERFSAQQFPDLHSELNLSSLELGDSALYFCASSVLGAGNVLTFGAGSRLTVL.

The genes are TRBV7-2 and TRBJ1-1; maybe TRBD1 (5 bases). V lost 4 bases and J 1 base, leaving 7 bases between the germline ends. Germline V lookup: CDR1 SGHTA, CDR2 FQGNSA. The CDR3 loop spans 13 amino acids. CDR3 in amino acids: CASSSQGNTEAFF. CDR3 bases: TGTGCCAGCAGCTCGCAGGGGAACACTGAAGCTTTCTTT.